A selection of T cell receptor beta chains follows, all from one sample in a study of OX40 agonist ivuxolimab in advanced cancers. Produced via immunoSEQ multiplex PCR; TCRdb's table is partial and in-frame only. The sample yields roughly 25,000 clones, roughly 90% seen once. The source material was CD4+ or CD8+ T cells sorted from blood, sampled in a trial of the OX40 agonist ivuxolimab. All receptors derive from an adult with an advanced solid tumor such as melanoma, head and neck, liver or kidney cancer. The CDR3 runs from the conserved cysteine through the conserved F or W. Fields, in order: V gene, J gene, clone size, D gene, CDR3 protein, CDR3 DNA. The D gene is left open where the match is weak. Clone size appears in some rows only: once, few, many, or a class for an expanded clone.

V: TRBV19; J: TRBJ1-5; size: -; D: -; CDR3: CASSIEDGGILDQPQHF; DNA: TGTGCCAGTAGTATCGAAGACGGAGGGATTTTGGATCAGCCCCAGCATTTT
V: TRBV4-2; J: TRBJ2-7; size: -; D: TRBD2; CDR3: CASSQDLIAGAHAYGQYF; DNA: TGTGCCAGCAGCCAAGATTTGATAGCGGGGGCCCACGCCTACGGGCAGTACTTC
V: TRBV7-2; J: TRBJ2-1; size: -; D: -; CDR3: CASSLGGVNEQFF; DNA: TGTGCCAGCAGCTTAGGGGGGGTGAATGAGCAGTTCTTC
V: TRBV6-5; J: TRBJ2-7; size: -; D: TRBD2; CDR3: CASSYSPGLAYEQYF; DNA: TGTGCCAGCAGTTACTCGCCAGGACTAGCCTACGAGCAGTACTTC
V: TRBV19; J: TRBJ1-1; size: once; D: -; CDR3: CASRDPSRGSNTEAFF; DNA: TGTGCCAGTAGAGACCCCTCCAGGGGTTCCAACACTGAAGCTTTCTTT
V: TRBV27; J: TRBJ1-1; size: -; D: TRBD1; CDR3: CASSWTGSTEAFF; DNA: TGTGCCAGCAGTTGGACAGGGAGCACTGAAGCTTTCTTT
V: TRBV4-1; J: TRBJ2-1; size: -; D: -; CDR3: CASSQDTRRSLLYNEQFF; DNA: TGCGCCAGCAGCCAAGATACTCGACGGAGCCTTTTATACAATGAGCAGTTCTTC
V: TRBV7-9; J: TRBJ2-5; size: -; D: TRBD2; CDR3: CASSLAASGRLQETQYF; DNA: TGTGCCAGCAGCTTAGCGGCTAGCGGGAGGCTCCAAGAGACCCAGTACTTC
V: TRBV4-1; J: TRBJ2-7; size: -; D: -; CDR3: CASSVTGSYEQYF; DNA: TGCGCCAGCAGTGTCACCGGGTCCTACGAGCAGTACTTC
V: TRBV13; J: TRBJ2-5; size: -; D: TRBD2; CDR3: CASSPRLAGGLETQYF; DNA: TGTGCCAGCAGCCCCCGACTAGCGGGAGGCCTAGAGACCCAGTACTTC
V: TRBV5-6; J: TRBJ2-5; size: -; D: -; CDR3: CASSSIQDRQTQYF; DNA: TGTGCCAGCAGCTCGATTCAGGATCGTCAGACCCAGTACTTC
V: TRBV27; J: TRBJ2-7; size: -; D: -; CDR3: CASSLGDPRTYEQYF; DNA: TGTGCCAGCAGTTTAGGGGACCCTCGAACCTACGAGCAGTACTTC
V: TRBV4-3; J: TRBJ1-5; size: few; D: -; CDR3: CASSQDSRTNQPQHF; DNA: TGCGCCAGCAGCCAAGATTCCCGAACCAATCAGCCCCAGCATTTT
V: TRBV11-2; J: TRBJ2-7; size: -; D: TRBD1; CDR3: CASSPTGAWSSYEQYF; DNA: TGTGCCAGCAGCCCGACAGGGGCCTGGAGCTCCTACGAGCAGTACTTC
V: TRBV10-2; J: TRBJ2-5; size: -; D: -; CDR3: CASLRGGGHETQYF; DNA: TGCGCCAGCCTGCGTGGGGGCGGGCACGAGACCCAGTACTTC
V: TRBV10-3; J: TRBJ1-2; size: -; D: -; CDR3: CAISESNAPQSNYGYTF; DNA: TGTGCCATCAGTGAGTCGAATGCCCCCCAATCCAACTATGGCTACACCTTC
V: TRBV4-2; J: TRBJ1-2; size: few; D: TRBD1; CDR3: CASSRPSRDRASSGYTF; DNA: TGTGCCAGCAGCCGACCTAGTCGGGACAGGGCTTCATCTGGCTACACCTTC
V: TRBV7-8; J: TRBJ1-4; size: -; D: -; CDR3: CASSAGDEKLFF; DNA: TGTGCCAGCAGCGCGGGGGATGAAAAACTGTTTTTT
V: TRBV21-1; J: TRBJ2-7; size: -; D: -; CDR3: CASSKSGQRRYEQYF; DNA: TGTGCCAGCAGCAAATCAGGACAGCGCCGCTACGAGCAGTACTTC
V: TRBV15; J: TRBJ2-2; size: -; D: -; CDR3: CATSIWTRANTGELFF; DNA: TGTGCCACCAGCATTTGGACTCGAGCGAACACCGGGGAGCTGTTTTTT
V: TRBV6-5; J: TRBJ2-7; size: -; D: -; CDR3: CASSYSSGNEQYF; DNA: TGTGCCAGCAGTTACTCGTCTGGGAACGAGCAGTACTTC
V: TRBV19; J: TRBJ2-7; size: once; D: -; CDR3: CASSMGGLDEQYF; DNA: TGTGCCAGTAGTATGGGGGGACTGGACGAGCAGTACTTC
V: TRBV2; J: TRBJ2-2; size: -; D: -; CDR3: CASSEAPYTGELFF; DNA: TGTGCCAGCAGTGAAGCTCCCTACACCGGGGAGCTGTTTTTT
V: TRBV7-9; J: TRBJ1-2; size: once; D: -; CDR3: CASSSPPGTNYGYTF; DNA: TGTGCCAGCAGCTCACCTCCGGGAACGAACTATGGCTACACCTTC
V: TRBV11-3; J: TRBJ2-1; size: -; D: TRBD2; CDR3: CASSPRAGGVHNEQFF; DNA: TGTGCCAGCAGCCCCAGGGCGGGAGGGGTCCACAATGAGCAGTTCTTC
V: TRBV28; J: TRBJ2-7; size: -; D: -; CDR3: CASRVEGLSYEQYF; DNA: TGTGCCAGCAGGGTGGAGGGGTTATCATACGAGCAGTACTTC
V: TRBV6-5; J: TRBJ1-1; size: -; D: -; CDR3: CASSRYLENTEAFF; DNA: TGTGCCAGCAGTAGATATTTGGAGAACACTGAAGCTTTCTTT
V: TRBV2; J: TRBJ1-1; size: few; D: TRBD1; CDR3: CASRRYTGTGGTEAFF; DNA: TGTGCCAGCAGAAGATATACCGGGACAGGGGGCACTGAAGCTTTCTTT
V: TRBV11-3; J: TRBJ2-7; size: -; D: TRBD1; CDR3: CASSSGTGGEQYF; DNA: TGTGCCAGCAGCTCGGGGACAGGGGGCGAGCAGTACTTC
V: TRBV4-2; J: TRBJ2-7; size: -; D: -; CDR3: CASSQEQSVLYEQYF; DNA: TGTGCCAGCAGCCAAGAGCAAAGTGTCCTCTACGAGCAGTACTTC
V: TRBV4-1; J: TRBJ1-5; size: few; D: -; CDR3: CASSDGVRNQPQHF; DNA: TGCGCCAGCAGCGATGGGGTACGGAATCAGCCCCAGCATTTT
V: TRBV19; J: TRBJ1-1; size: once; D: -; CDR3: CASSIFDTEAFF; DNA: TGTGCCAGTAGTATCTTCGACACTGAAGCTTTCTTT
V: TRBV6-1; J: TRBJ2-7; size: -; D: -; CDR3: CASSDWGDHEQYF; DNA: TGTGCCAGCAGTGATTGGGGCGACCACGAGCAGTACTTC
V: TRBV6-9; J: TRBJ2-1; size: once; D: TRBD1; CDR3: CASRDRGDNEQFF; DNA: TGTGCCAGCAGAGACAGGGGCGACAATGAGCAGTTCTTC
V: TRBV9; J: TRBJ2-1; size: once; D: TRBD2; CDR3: CASSVASGGLFNEQFF; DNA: TGTGCCAGCAGCGTAGCTAGCGGGGGCCTTTTTAATGAGCAGTTCTTC
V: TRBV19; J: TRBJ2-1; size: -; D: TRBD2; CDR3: CASSIGLAPNEQFF; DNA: TGTGCCAGTAGTATAGGACTAGCGCCCAATGAGCAGTTCTTC
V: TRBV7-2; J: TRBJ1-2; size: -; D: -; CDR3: CASSIYSSYGYTF; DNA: TGTGCCAGCAGCATTTACTCCAGCTATGGCTACACCTTC
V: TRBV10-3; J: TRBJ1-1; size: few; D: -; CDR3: CAISDPGTTEAFF; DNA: TGTGCCATCAGTGACCCCGGGACCACTGAAGCTTTCTTT
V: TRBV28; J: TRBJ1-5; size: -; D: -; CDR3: CASSSPGQQFLSNQPQHF; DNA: TGTGCCAGCAGTTCTCCGGGACAACAGTTTCTTAGCAATCAGCCCCAGCATTTT
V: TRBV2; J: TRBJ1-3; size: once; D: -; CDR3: CASSTTGGSGNTIYF; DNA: TGTGCCAGCAGCACTACCGGGGGCTCTGGAAACACCATATATTTT
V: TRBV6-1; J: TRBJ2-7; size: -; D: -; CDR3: CASSEYYEQYF; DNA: TGTGCCAGCAGTGAATATTACGAGCAGTACTTC
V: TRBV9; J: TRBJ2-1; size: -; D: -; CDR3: CASSPPGVASYNEQFF; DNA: TGTGCCAGCAGCCCCCCCGGGGTTGCGTCCTACAATGAGCAGTTCTTC
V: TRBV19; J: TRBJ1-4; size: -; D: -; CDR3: CATKGLAGATNEKLFF; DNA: TGTGCCACCAAGGGGCTTGCCGGGGCAACTAATGAAAAACTGTTTTTT
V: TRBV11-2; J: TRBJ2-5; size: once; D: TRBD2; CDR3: CASSLGSVWAGEEETQYF; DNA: TGTGCCAGCAGCTTAGGGTCGGTTTGGGCGGGGGAGGAGGAGACCCAGTACTTC
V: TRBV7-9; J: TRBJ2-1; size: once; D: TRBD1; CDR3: CASSLAAGGNWYYNEQFF; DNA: TGTGCCAGCAGCTTAGCAGCAGGGGGCAATTGGTACTACAATGAGCAGTTCTTC
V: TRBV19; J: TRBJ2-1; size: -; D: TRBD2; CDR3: CATSGRPPYNEQFF; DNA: TGTGCCACTAGCGGGAGGCCTCCCTACAATGAGCAGTTCTTC
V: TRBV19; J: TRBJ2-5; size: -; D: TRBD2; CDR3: CASSIIFFGGTIAGGPRETQYF; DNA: TGTGCCAGTAGTATAATCTTCTTTGGCGGCACCATAGCGGGAGGGCCGAGAGAGACCCAGTACTTC
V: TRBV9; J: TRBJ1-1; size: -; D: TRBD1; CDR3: CASSPSGRGSTEAFF; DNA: TGTGCCAGCAGCCCTAGCGGCAGGGGGAGCACTGAAGCTTTCTTT
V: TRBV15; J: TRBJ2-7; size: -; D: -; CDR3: CATSLDRSYEQYF; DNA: TGTGCCACCAGTCTCGACAGATCCTACGAGCAGTACTTC
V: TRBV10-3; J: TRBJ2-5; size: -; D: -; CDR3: CAISVVDPTRDETQYF; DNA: TGTGCCATCAGTGTGGTTGATCCGACGAGGGATGAGACCCAGTACTTC